These 23 T cell receptor beta chains came from one sample sequenced in a study of early T cells in non-severe SARS-CoV-2 infection (dated by TCRdb to 2020 to 2022). Receptor libraries were prepared by 5' RACE. Sequencer: NextSeq 500. TCRdb applied fastp at Q25 and MiXCR to the public reads, then kept only in-frame beta chains. Every entry covers one CDR3 protein and lists the most common genes and DNA from its rows. The sample table contains about 56,000 distinct CDR3 sequences; only one count was recorded for about 10% of them. The ten largest clones take up 6.5% of the sample. The sample comprised whole blood. All receptors derive from an adult who was a healthcare worker with PCR-confirmed SARS-CoV-2 infection or an uninfected control (not recorded which).

V is TRBV29-1 and J is TRBJ2-7; possible D gene TRBD2, 6 bases. The CDR3 loop spans 11 amino acids. From germline, CDR1 is SQVTM and CDR2 ANQGSEA. V was shortened by 7 bases and J by 3 bases, with 10 bases between the two germline ends. Written as DNA, the CDR3 is TGCAGCGCATCGGGGGACTACGAGCAGTACTTC. This codes for CSASGDYEQYF.

Many counts were recorded for this clonotype. The chain has TRBV24-1 and TRBJ1-5; D uncertain. Trimming took 9 bases from V and 0 from J, leaving 11 bases between them. CDR1 and CDR2 from the germline V gene are KGHDR and SFDVKD. The CDR3 sequence is 14 residues long. The CDR3 reads CATQRAGSNQPQHF. As DNA, the CDR3 is TGTGCCACCCAGAGGGCTGGTAGCAATCAGCCCCAGCATTTT.

J is TRBJ2-2 and V is TRBV7-3; D unclear. There are 15 residues in the CDR3. Germline CDR1 is SGHTA and CDR2 is FQGTGA. Trimming removed 6 bases from V and 5 bases from J, with 16 bases in between. For the CDR3, the DNA is TGTGCCAGCAGAAGTGAGCCGGCCGGGACCGGGGAGCTGTTTTTT. Amino acids: CASRSEPAGTGELFF.

This clonotype was counted ten times or more. The chain couples TRBV29-1 to TRBJ1-1; 9 positions agree with TRBD1. The CDR3 is made up of 14 amino acids. Germline V gene lookup returns CDR1 SQVTM and CDR2 ANQGSEA. Trimming at V came to 7 bases and at J to 0 bases, leaving 6 bases not matched to a gene. CDR3 bases: TGCAGCGCCGAGGGACAGGGAATGAACACTGAAGCTTTCTTT. This codes for CSAEGQGMNTEAFF.

The table lists this clonotype with a few counts. As DNA, the CDR3 is TGCGCCAGCAGCCCGATGGGGACTGAGACCCAGTACTTC. Translation: CASSPMGTETQYF. V and J are TRBV5-1 and TRBJ2-5; perhaps TRBD2 as D (6 bases). This CDR3 region has 13 residues. V gave up 4 bases and J gave up 5 bases, with 12 bases separating them. Per germline, CDR1 SGHRS and CDR2 YFSETQ. Drawing the rest from reference TRBV5-1 and TRBJ2-5, the complete variable domain is KAGVTQTPRYLIKTRGQQVTLSCSPISGHRSVSWYQQTPGQGLQFLFEYFSETQRNKGNFPGRFSGRQFSNSRSEMNVSTLELGDSALYLCASSPMGTETQYFGPGTRLLVL.

This clonotype appeared many times. The chain combines TRBV18 with TRBJ1-1; D may be TRBD1 (5 bases). The CDR3 contains 14 residues. Germline V lookup: CDR1 KGHSH, CDR2 LQKENI. V was clipped by 4 bases and J by 0 bases, with 9 bases between them. The CDR3 nucleotides read TGTGCCAGCTCACAGGGACCGTTGAACACTGAAGCTTTCTTT. It yields the protein CASSQGPLNTEAFF.

This clonotype has only a few counts. The J gene is TRBJ2-7, the V gene TRBV27; no clear D gene. The CDR3 loop spans 13 amino acids. V lost 2 bases to trimming and J lost 2 bases, with 7 bases between them. Germline V gene lookup returns CDR1 MNHEY and CDR2 SMNVEV (reference sequence). CDR3: CASSLGPAYEQYF. CDR3 nucleotides: TGTGCCAGCAGTTTAGGGCCGGCCTACGAGCAGTACTTC.

A few counts support this clonotype. The chain uses TRBV5-1 and TRBJ2-1, with no clear D. Germline CDR1 reads SGHRS; CDR2 reads YFSETQ. The CDR3 runs 14 residues. The V and J ends lost 1 base and 2 bases respectively, with 7 bases between them. CDR3 coding DNA: TGCGCCAGCAGCTTGACGGGCACCTACAATGAGCAGTTCTTC. This gives the protein CASSLTGTYNEQFF.

This clonotype turned up a few times. V and J are TRBV19 and TRBJ2-5, with 9 positions matching TRBD2. The CDR3 is 13 residues long. From germline, CDR1 is LNHDA and CDR2 SQIVND (reference sequence). Germline trimming cut 8 bases from V and 2 bases from J; bases unmatched to any gene: 3. The CDR3 DNA is TGTGCCAGTTCGACTAGCGGACAAGAGACCCAGTACTTC. Translation gives CASSTSGQETQYF. The complete variable domain, with remaining parts taken from reference TRBV19 and TRBJ2-5, reads DGGITQSPKYLFRKEGQNVTLSCEQNLNHDAMYWYRQDPGQGLRLIYYSQIVNDFQKGDIAEGYSVSREKKESFPLTVTSAQKNPTAFYLCASSTSGQETQYFGPGTRLLVL.

The V call is TRBV7-2, the J call TRBJ2-3; 8 bases align to TRBD2. V dropped 6 bases and J dropped 4; count of bases not matched to a gene: 6. CDR3 length: 14 amino acids. CDR1 is SGHTA, CDR2 FQGNSA, per germline. The CDR3 sequence: CASRVSREADTQYF. CDR3 DNA: TGTGCCAGCAGGGTTTCGCGGGAGGCAGATACGCAGTATTTT.

Only a few counts were recorded for this clonotype. The chain links TRBV7-2 to TRBJ2-7, with D unclear. Trimming pared 1 base from V and 3 bases from J, leaving 13 bases between. CDR3 size: 15 residues. Germline values: CDR1 SGHTA, CDR2 FQGNSA. The CDR3 bases are TGTGCCAGCAGCTTAGAATTCGCCAGAGTCTACGAGCAGTACTTC. Encoded protein: CASSLEFARVYEQYF.

At least ten counts were recorded for this clonotype. This sequence joins TRBV7-2 and TRBJ2-1; no firm D call. V was pared by 0 bases and J by 7 bases, with 10 bases between. The CDR3 is made up of 14 amino acids. From germline, CDR1 is SGHTA and CDR2 FQGNSA. CDR3 protein: CASSLAPPGNEQFF. CDR3 bases: TGTGCCAGCAGCTTAGCCCCCCCCGGAAATGAGCAGTTCTTC.

This clonotype was found a few times. The V call is TRBV3-1, the J call TRBJ1-2; 9 bases line up with TRBD1. Germline CDR1 reads LGHDT; CDR2 reads YNNKEL (reference sequence). This CDR3 has 14 amino acids. The V segment lost 3 bases and the J segment 5 bases; nucleotides outside the gene matches: 4. CDR3 nucleotides: TGTGCCAGCAGCCATACAGGGGGCGCATATGGCTACACCTTC. This gives the protein CASSHTGGAYGYTF.

In its sample, this clonotype was seen a few times. The chain joins TRBV5-1 to TRBJ2-2; 9 bases line up with TRBD2. CDR3 length: 18 residues. V was pared by 4 bases and J by 6 bases, with 16 bases of the junction left unmatched. The germline V gene encodes CDR1 SGHRS and CDR2 YFSETQ. This chain's CDR3 is CASSANGPSGKRAGELFF. CDR3 bases: TGCGCCAGCAGCGCAAACGGGCCTAGCGGGAAAAGGGCCGGGGAGCTGTTTTTT.

This clonotype was picked up a small number of times. Here the CDR3 DNA reads TGCAGTGCTAGTCATCCTGATCAGCCCCAGCATTTT. Translation gives CSASHPDQPQHF. The chain has TRBV20-1 and TRBJ1-5, with unresolved D. The germline CDR1 and CDR2 sequences are DFQATT and SNEGSKA (reference sequence). This CDR3 comprises 12 residues. With 3 bases removed from V and 5 bases from J, the gap between germline ends came to 8 bases.

This clonotype came up many times. This chain uses TRBV10-3 with TRBJ2-4, with D unclear. V was cut by 4 bases and J by 2 bases, with 6 bases left in between. Germline V gives CDR1 ENHRY, CDR2 SYGVKD. The CDR3 has 13 amino acids. CDR3 in DNA: TGTGCCATCAGTGCTGGCACCAAAAACATTCAGTACTTC. Translating it yields CAISAGTKNIQYF.

This clonotype was seen repeatedly, ten times or more. J is TRBJ2-1 and V is TRBV6-5; TRBD1 matches 8 bases. Looked up from germline, CDR1 is MNHEY and CDR2 is SVGAGI. Trimming took 4 bases from V and 2 from J; bases not matched to a gene: 7. CDR3 length: 16 amino acids. As DNA, the CDR3 is TGTGCCAGCAGTTCTGGACAGGGAGGCACCTACAATGAGCAGTTCTTC. Translating gives CASSSGQGGTYNEQFF.

In its sample, this clonotype was seen a few times. The rearrangement uses TRBV5-1 and TRBJ2-1; 8 bases agree with TRBD2. Germline loops: CDR1 SGHRS, CDR2 YFSETQ. With V trimmed by 2 bases and J by 1 base, 8 bases remained unmatched. This CDR3 contains 17 residues. DNA of the CDR3: TGCGCCAGCAGCTTCCACCGGGGGGGAGGATCCTACAATGAGCAGTTCTTC. It yields the protein CASSFHRGGGSYNEQFF. The full variable domain, in which reference TRBV5-1 and TRBJ2-1 provide the parts outside the CDR3, is KAGVTQTPRYLIKTRGQQVTLSCSPISGHRSVSWYQQTPGQGLQFLFEYFSETQRNKGNFPGRFSGRQFSNSRSEMNVSTLELGDSALYLCASSFHRGGGSYNEQFFGPGTRLTVL.

This clonotype was seen ten or more times. The rearrangement uses TRBV9 and TRBJ2-7; 9 nucleotides align to TRBD2. This CDR3 comprises 14 residues. CDR1 SGDLS and CDR2 YYNGEE come from the germline V gene. The V gene end was trimmed by 2 bases and the J gene end by 5 bases; junction bases not matched to a gene: 5. The CDR3 coding sequence is TGTGCCAGCAGCGTCAGGACTAGCGCGGACGAGCAGTACTTC. It codes for CASSVRTSADEQYF.

The rearrangement uses TRBV7-9 and TRBJ1-1; 8 positions agree with TRBD1. The V gene's germline CDR1 is SEHNR and CDR2 FQNEAQ (reference sequence). This CDR3 is built from 15 residues. The J segment lost 0 bases and the V segment lost 5 bases, leaving 5 bases of the junction unmatched. CDR3 coding DNA: TGTGCCAGCAGCACCGGACAGGGTTTGAACACTGAAGCTTTCTTT. Amino acid sequence: CASSTGQGLNTEAFF.

CDR3 nucleotides: TGCGCCAGCAGCAGGGGGACCTTTCTGACGGAGACCCAGTACTTC. Translation: CASSRGTFLTETQYF. This rearrangement joins TRBV5-1 to TRBJ2-5; D possibly corresponds to TRBD1 (6 bases). Germline loops: CDR1 SGHRS, CDR2 YFSETQ. V shed 4 bases and J shed 5 bases, with 18 bases lying between them. The CDR3 spans 15 residues.

This clonotype was counted ten times or more. J is TRBJ2-7 and V is TRBV20-1; TRBD2 matches at 8 bases. CDR3 size: 16 residues. Germline V lookup: CDR1 DFQATT, CDR2 SNEGSKA (reference sequence). The V and J ends lost 6 bases and 4 bases, in that order; junction bases with no gene match: 17. The CDR3 spells CSARKAGTRRPYEQYF. The CDR3 bases are TGCAGTGCCAGGAAAGCCGGGACTAGAAGGCCATACGAGCAGTACTTC.

The chain couples TRBV2 to TRBJ2-1; the D is unclear. The CDR3 contains 13 residues. Germline CDR1 and CDR2: SNHLY and FYNNEI. Trimming took 6 bases from V and 9 from J, leaving 15 bases between them. CDR3 sequence reads: CASSRSISPEQFF. The CDR3 DNA reads TGTGCCAGCAGCCGTAGTATATCGCCTGAGCAGTTCTTC.